A single sample is the source of the 5 T cell receptor beta chains below, sequenced in a study of blood T cells in healthy people across ages. Primed by a sample-barcoded 5' primer and a J-beta primer mix, a second PCR proceeded for 7 to 11 cycles. TCRdb used MiXCR to reprocess the 5' RACE reads, holding one entry per CDR3 protein. The profile covers some 1.7 million distinct CDR3 sequences, with about 28% appearing a single time and 7.7% taken by the ten largest. The sequenced material came from blood. These receptor sequences come from a woman under 40 in good health.

The sample holds many counts of this clonotype. The rearrangement joins TRBV7-2 to TRBJ2-1; D perhaps matches TRBD2 (6 bases). Trimming took 5 bases from V and 10 from J, leaving 18 bases between them. This CDR3 is built from 14 residues. CDR1 SGHTA and CDR2 FQGNSA come from the germline V gene. The CDR3, as DNA: TGTGCCAGCAGCCAGACTAGAACCCCAGGGGAGCAGTTCTTC. Protein sequence: CASSQTRTPGEQFF.

The J gene is TRBJ1-1, the V gene TRBV6-2 or TRBV6-3; TRBD1 is a possible D gene (5 bases). The CDR3 has 12 residues. V was pared by 9 bases and J by 5 bases, with 13 bases between. In germline, CDR1 is MNHEY, CDR2 SVGEGT. The CDR3 region is CASMTVGTEAFF. The CDR3 region has the DNA TGTGCCAGTATGACAGTAGGGACTGAAGCTTTCTTT.

In regard to this clonotype: One junction end disagrees with the germline gene, perhaps due to a read error. The genes are TRBV6-1 and TRBJ1-2; D is possibly TRBD1 (6 bases). Germline V gene data show CDR1 as MNHNS and CDR2 as SASEGT. CDR3 length equals 13 residues. CDR3 nucleotides: TGTGCCAGCAGGGAAGGGGGGACTTATGGCTACACCTTC. This sequence encodes CASREGGTYGYTF.

This clonotype was detected only a few times. V and J are TRBV28 and TRBJ2-7; TRBD1 aligns across 10 bases. Germline V CDR1 and CDR2: MDHEN, SYDVKM. The length of the CDR3 is 14 residues. V dropped 3 bases and J dropped 6; count of bases not matched to a gene: 5. CDR3 sequence reads: CASSLPTGGAEQYF. The CDR3 DNA follows: TGTGCCAGCAGTTTGCCGACAGGGGGCGCCGAGCAGTACTTC.

This clonotype appeared once. Compared with germline, one end of the junction differs, possibly owing to a read error. The chain employs TRBV4-3 and TRBJ1-2; D perhaps matches TRBD1 (5 bases). Germline V CDR1 and CDR2: LGHNA, YSLEER. This CDR3 has 15 residues. CDR3 protein: CAGSQDRDADYGYTF. The DNA for the CDR3 is TGCGCCGGCAGCCAAGATAGGGACGCGGACTATGGCTACACCTTC.